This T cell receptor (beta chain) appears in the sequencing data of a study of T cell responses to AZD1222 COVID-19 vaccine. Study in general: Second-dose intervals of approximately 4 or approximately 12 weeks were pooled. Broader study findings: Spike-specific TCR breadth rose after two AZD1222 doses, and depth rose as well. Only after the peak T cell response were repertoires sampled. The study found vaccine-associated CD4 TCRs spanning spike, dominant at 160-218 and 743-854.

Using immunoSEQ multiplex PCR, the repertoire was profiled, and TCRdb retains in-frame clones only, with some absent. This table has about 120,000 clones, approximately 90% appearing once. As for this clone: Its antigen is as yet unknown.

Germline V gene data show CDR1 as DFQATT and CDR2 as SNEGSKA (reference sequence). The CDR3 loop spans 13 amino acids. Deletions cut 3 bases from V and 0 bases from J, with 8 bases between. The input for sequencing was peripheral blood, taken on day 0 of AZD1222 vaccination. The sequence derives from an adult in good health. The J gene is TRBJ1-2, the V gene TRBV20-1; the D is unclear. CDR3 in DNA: TGCAGTGCTAGTTTTGAGTCTAACTATGGCTACACCTTC. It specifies CSASFESNYGYTF.